This TCR beta chain is drawn from a study of tumor-infiltrating lymphocytes in primary liver carcinoma. The overall study: In every tissue type, samples returned a similar yield of roughly 3.5 to 8 million productive TCRbeta reads.

This clonotype was recorded many times. TCR beta cDNA was made from 450 to 600 ng total RNA with a constant-region primer. A slightly modified ARM-PCR protocol with three nested multiplex PCR rounds produced these TCR beta libraries. Running around 9 cycles apiece, the first two PCR rounds relied on TRBV1-TRBV30 forward primers together with a C-beta reverse primer. TCRdb passed the multiplex PCR reads through MiXCR, listing each CDR3 protein once. The profile covers about 43,000 distinct CDR3 sequences, with 73% appearing a single time and about a fifth taken by the ten largest. The CDR3 totals 13 residues. V lost 6 bases to trimming and J lost 1 base, with 7 bases between them. Germline-derived CDR1 and CDR2 are MDHEN and SYDVKM. Extraction of RNA together with DNA used about 17-31 mg of unsorted bulk tissue.

This receptor was taken from a man aged 35-49 years with primary liver carcinoma and hepatitis B virus infection. Sequencing was done on a sample of liver tumor tissue from sampling region 2. The subset here: tumor region T2, inferior pole. This sequence joins TRBV28 and TRBJ1-5; unclear D gene. The CDR3 protein is CASRGGSNQPQHF. As DNA, the CDR3 is TGTGCCAGCAGGGGTGGAAGCAATCAGCCCCAGCATTTT.